This TCR beta chain was recovered during a study of PD-1 blockade in classical Hodgkin lymphoma. The V gene lost 3 bases and the J gene lost 4 bases, with 11 bases spanning the gap. The CDR3 sequence is 14 residues long. Germline loops: CDR1 SNHLY, CDR2 FYNNEI. This sample's time point: cycle 4 day 1 (C4D1), after around six weeks of nivolumab. The patients all showed relapse after autologous stem cell transplantation, while their brentuximab vedotin exposure varied. This clone was picked up a small number of times. Sequencing used immunoSEQ multiplex PCR; TCRdb keeps in-frame clones, though not all of them. The repertoire holds 13,000 or so clones, approximately 81% seen once, with more than 15% in the top ten.

This clonotype originated in a human donor with classical Hodgkin lymphoma. This rearrangement joins TRBV2 to TRBJ2-3; maybe TRBD1 (6 bases). The sequencing used peripheral blood mononuclear cells (PBMCs), collected before the fourth cycle of nivolumab. The CDR3 region is CASSDYRVADTQYF. Here the CDR3 DNA reads TGTGCCAGCAGTGACTACAGGGTGGCAGATACGCAGTATTTT.